Listed here is a single TCR beta chain. Its target is not known. The sample belongs to a study of blood T cells in healthy people across ages. Study findings and constraints: Estimates of total diversity, which came from one million sequenced T cells, were considered to be underestimates.

Primed by a sample-barcoded 5' primer and a J-beta primer mix, a second PCR proceeded for about 7 to 12 cycles. MiXCR, applied by TCRdb to the 5' RACE reads, yields one record per CDR3 protein. The sample consists of 1.5 million to 2 million distinct CDR3 sequences, 49% of them appearing once. Trimming took 4 bases from V and 1 from J, leaving 10 bases between them. The CDR3 runs to 13 residues. The germline V gene has CDR1 GTSNPN and CDR2 SVGIG (reference sequence). This sequence was found in a woman aged 40-49 years in good health. Sequencing input: blood. This rearrangement joins TRBV30 to TRBJ1-1; no definite D call. CDR3 sequence reads: CAWTGIGNTEAFF. In nucleotides, the CDR3 is TGTGCCTGGACGGGTATTGGGAACACTGAAGCTTTCTTT.